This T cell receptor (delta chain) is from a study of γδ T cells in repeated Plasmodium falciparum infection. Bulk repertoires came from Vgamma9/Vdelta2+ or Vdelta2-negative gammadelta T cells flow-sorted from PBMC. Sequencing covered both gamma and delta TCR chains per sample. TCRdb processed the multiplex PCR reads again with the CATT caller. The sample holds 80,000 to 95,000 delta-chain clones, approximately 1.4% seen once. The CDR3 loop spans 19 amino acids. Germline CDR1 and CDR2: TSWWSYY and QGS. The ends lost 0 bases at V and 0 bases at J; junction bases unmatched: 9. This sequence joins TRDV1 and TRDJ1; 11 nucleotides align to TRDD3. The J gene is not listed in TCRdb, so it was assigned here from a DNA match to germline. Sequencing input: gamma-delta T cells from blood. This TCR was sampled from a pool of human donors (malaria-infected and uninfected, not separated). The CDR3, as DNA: TGTGCTCTTGGGGAACTAAAAGTACTGGGGGATAGCCACACCGATAAACTCATCTTT. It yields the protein CALGELKVLGDSHTDKLIF.